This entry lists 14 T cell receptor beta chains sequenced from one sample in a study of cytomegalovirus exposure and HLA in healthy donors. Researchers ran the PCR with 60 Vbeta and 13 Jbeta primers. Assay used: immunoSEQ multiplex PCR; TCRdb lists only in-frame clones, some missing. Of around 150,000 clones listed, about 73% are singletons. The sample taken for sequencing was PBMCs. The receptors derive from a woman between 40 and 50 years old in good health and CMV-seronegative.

The CDR3 region is CASSEYGVSTGANVLTF. The CDR3 DNA is TGTGCCAGCAGTGAATACGGGGTCAGCACTGGGGCCAACGTCCTGACTTTC. The gene calls are TRBV2 and TRBJ2-6; the D gene is possibly TRBD2 (5 bases). Between the trimmed V and J ends, which lost 2 bases and 2 bases, there was a span of 13 bases. The CDR3 runs 17 residues. Germline V CDR1 and CDR2: SNHLY, FYNNEI.

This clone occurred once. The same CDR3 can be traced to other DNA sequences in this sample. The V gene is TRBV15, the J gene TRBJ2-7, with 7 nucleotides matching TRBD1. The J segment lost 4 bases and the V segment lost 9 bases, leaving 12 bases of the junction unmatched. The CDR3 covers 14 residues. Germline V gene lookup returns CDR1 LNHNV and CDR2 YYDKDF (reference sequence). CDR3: CATSDRVDGYEQYF. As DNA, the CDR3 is TGTGCCACGAGCGACAGGGTGGACGGGTACGAGCAGTACTTC.

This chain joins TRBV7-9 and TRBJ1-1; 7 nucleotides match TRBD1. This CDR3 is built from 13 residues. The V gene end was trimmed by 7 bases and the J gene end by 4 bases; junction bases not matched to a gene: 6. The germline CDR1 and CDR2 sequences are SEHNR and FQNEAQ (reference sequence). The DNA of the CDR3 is TGTGCCAGCACTACAGGGGATGGCACTGAAGCTTTCTTT. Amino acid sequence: CASTTGDGTEAFF.

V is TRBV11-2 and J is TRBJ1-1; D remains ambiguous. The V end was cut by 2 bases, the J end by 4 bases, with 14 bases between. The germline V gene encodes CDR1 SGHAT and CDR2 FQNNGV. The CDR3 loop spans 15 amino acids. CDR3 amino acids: CASSLRSIPGTEAFF. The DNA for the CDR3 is TGTGCCAGCAGCTTACGCTCCATCCCGGGCACTGAAGCTTTCTTT.

CDR3 loop: CASSLVRTGSKDTQYF. Here the CDR3 DNA reads TGTGCCAGCAGCTTAGTTCGGACAGGGAGCAAGGATACGCAGTATTTT. The chain carries TRBV7-9 and TRBJ2-3, with 8 bases fitting TRBD1. Germline V lookup: CDR1 SEHNR, CDR2 FQNEAQ (reference sequence). The CDR3 contains 16 residues. V lost 1 base, J lost 6 bases, and 9 bases stayed unmatched.

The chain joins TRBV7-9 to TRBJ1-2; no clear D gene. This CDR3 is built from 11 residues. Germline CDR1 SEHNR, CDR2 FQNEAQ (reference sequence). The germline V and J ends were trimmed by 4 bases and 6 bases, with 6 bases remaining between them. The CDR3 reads CASSYQNGYTF. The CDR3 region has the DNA TGTGCCAGCAGCTATCAAAATGGCTACACCTTC.

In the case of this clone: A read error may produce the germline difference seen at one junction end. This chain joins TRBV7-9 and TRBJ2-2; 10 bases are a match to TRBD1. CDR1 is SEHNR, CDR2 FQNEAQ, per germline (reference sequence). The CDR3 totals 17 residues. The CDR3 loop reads CSSSSPRGQGSTGELFF. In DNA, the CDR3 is TGTTCCAGCAGCTCCCCCCGGGGACAGGGGTCCACCGGGGAGCTGTTTTTT.

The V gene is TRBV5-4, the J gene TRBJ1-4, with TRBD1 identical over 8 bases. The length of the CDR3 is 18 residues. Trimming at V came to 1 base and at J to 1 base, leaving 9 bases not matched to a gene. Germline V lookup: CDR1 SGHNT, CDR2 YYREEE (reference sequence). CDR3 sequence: CASSLQGAIVGTNEKLFF. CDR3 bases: TGTGCCAGCAGCTTGCAGGGGGCTATAGTGGGAACTAATGAAAAACTGTTTTTT.

CDR3 sequence reads: CASSLDRGLNQPQHF. The CDR3, as DNA: TGTGCCAGCAGCTTAGATAGGGGGCTCAATCAGCCCCAGCATTTT. The rearrangement joins TRBV11-2 to TRBJ1-5, with 7 bases identical to TRBD1. After removal of 0 bases from V and 3 bases from J, the junction contained 2 bases not matched to a gene. Per germline, CDR1 SGHAT and CDR2 FQNNGV. The CDR3 extends over 15 amino acids.

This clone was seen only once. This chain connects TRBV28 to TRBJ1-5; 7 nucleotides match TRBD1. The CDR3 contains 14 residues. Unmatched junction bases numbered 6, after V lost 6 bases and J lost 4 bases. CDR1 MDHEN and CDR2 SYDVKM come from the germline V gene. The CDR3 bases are TGTGCCAGCAGATACAGGGGCCGAAATCAGCCCCAGCATTTT. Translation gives CASRYRGRNQPQHF. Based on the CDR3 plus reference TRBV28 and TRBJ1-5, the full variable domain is DVKVTQSSRYLVKRTGEKVFLECVQDMDHENMFWYRQDPGLGLRLIYFSYDVKMKEKGDIPEGYSVSREKKERFSLILESASTNQTSMYLCASRYRGRNQPQHFGDGTRLSIL.

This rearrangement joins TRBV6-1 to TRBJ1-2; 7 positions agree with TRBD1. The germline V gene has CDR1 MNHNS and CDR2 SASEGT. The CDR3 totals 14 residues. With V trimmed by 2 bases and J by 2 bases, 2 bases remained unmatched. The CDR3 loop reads CASSEQGVNYGYTF. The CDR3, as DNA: TGTGCCAGCAGTGAACAGGGGGTCAACTATGGCTACACCTTC.

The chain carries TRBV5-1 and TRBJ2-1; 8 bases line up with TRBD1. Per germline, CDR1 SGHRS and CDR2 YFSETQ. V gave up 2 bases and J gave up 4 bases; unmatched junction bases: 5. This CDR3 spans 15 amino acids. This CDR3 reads CASSFSGGAYNEQFF. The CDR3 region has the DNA TGCGCCAGCAGCTTTTCAGGGGGCGCGTACAATGAGCAGTTCTTC.

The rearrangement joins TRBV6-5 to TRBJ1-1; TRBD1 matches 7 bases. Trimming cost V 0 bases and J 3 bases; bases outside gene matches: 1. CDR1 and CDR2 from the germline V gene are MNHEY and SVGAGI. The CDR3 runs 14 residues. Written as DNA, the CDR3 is TGTGCCAGCAGTTACTCGAGGGGGCACACTGAAGCTTTCTTT. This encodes CASSYSRGHTEAFF.

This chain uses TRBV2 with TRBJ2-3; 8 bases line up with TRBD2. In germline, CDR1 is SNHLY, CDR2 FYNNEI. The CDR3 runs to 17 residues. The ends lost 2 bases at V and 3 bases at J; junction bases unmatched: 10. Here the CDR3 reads CASSERGVAGMTDTQYF. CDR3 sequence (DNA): TGTGCCAGCAGTGAAAGAGGCGTAGCGGGGATGACAGATACGCAGTATTTT. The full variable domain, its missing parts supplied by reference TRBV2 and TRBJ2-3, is EPEVTQTPSHQVTQMGQEVILRCVPISNHLYFYWYRQILGQKVEFLVSFYNNEISEKSEIFDDQFSVERPDGSNFTLKIRSTKLEDSAMYFCASSERGVAGMTDTQYFGPGTRLTVL.